This T cell receptor beta chain comes out of a study of blood T cells in healthy people across ages. CDR1 and CDR2 from the germline V gene are SGDLS and YYNGEE. The CDR3 length is 14 residues. Unmatched junction bases numbered 4, after V lost 6 bases and J lost 4 bases. Next came a second PCR, run for about 7 to 12 cycles, which used a sample-barcoded 5' primer along with a J-beta primer mix. TCRdb passed the 5' RACE reads through MiXCR, listing each CDR3 protein once. This sample yields about 930,000 distinct CDR3 sequences, of which around 29% are seen a single time; around 9.6% belongs to the top ten. These data also featured in a second study, about T cells of mothers and their children.

The chain uses TRBV9 and TRBJ2-1; the match to TRBD2 covers 10 bases. Sequencing was carried out using blood. This receptor was taken from a woman between 35 and 50 years old in good health. CDR3 in amino acids: CASTPSGGYNEQFF. The CDR3 coding sequence is TGTGCCAGCACCCCTAGCGGGGGTTACAATGAGCAGTTCTTC.